The following is a T cell receptor beta chain sequence with its context. Per the germline V gene, CDR1 is SGHRS and CDR2 is YFSETQ. The V gene lost 6 bases and the J gene lost 0 bases, with 6 bases spanning the gap. The CDR3 sequence is 12 residues long. The data originate from a study of blood T cells in healthy people across ages. A sample-barcoded 5' primer and a J-beta primer mix were used in a second PCR of roughly 7 to 11 cycles. TCRdb analysed the 5' RACE reads with MiXCR anew, one entry per CDR3 protein. This table has around 800,000 distinct CDR3 sequences, under 55% appearing once. The chain couples TRBV5-1 to TRBJ1-2; D remains unclear. This TCR derives from a man aged 55 to 69 in good health. The specimen sequenced was blood. CDR3 region: CASKGTNYGYTF. The CDR3 DNA is TGCGCCAGCAAAGGGACTAACTATGGCTACACCTTC. Full variable domain (remainder filled in from reference TRBV5-1 and TRBJ1-2): KAGVTQTPRYLIKTRGQQVTLSCSPISGHRSVSWYQQTPGQGLQFLFEYFSETQRNKGNFPGRFSGRQFSNSRSEMNVSTLELGDSALYLCASKGTNYGYTFGSGTRLTVV.